A selection of T cell receptor beta chains follows, all from one sample in a study of control samples from healthy donors and cancer patients. The data were produced by immunoSEQ multiplex PCR, yet TCRdb's version contains in-frame clones alone and is incomplete. This sample has 40,000 to 60,000 clones; 75% to 90% occur once, and the top ten carry roughly 13%. Sequenced: PBMCs. These receptors were taken from a man in his 60s with head and neck cancer. Each CDR3 is given with its conserved first and last residue. D genes are given only for firm matches. Some rows have no size entry. The others give once, few or many, or a class for an expanded clone.

V: TRBV7-9; J: TRBJ2-1; D: TRBD2; size: NA; CDR3: CASSASGTTYNEQFF; DNA: TGTGCCAGCAGCGCCTCCGGGACTACGTACAATGAGCAGTTCTTC
V: TRBV5-1; J: TRBJ1-1; D: NA; size: NA; CDR3: CASSPDPQNTEAFF; DNA: TGCGCCAGCAGCCCAGACCCCCAGAACACTGAAGCTTTCTTT
V: TRBV6-4; J: TRBJ2-3; D: NA; size: NA; CDR3: CASSEGQPTDTQYF; DNA: TGTGCCAGCAGTGAAGGACAGCCCACAGATACGCAGTATTTT
V: TRBV6-5; J: TRBJ2-1; D: NA; size: NA; CDR3: CASRAYSYNEQFF; DNA: TGTGCCAGCAGGGCGTACTCCTACAATGAGCAGTTCTTC
V: TRBV4-2; J: TRBJ2-2; D: TRBD1; size: NA; CDR3: CASSQVAGQGGTGELFF; DNA: TGTGCCAGCAGCCAAGTCGCGGGACAGGGGGGAACCGGGGAGCTGTTTTTT
V: TRBV27; J: TRBJ2-7; D: TRBD2; size: NA; CDR3: CASSPVLAGELYEQYF; DNA: TGTGCCAGCAGCCCAGTGCTAGCGGGAGAATTGTACGAGCAGTACTTC
V: TRBV18; J: TRBJ2-7; D: TRBD2; size: once; CDR3: CASSPGTSGSTYEQYF; DNA: TGTGCCAGCTCACCAGGGACTAGCGGGAGTACCTACGAGCAGTACTTC
V: TRBV28; J: TRBJ1-2; D: TRBD1; size: NA; CDR3: CASTPWDREDGYTF; DNA: TGTGCCAGCACCCCGTGGGACAGGGAAGATGGCTACACCTTC
V: TRBV28; J: TRBJ1-2; D: NA; size: NA; CDR3: CASSPPGAGRSYGYTF; DNA: TGTGCCAGCAGTCCTCCCGGGGCAGGGAGGTCGTATGGCTACACCTTC
V: TRBV2; J: TRBJ2-7; D: NA; size: NA; CDR3: CASSEGGREQYF; DNA: TGTGCCAGCAGTGAAGGAGGACGCGAGCAGTACTTC
V: TRBV28; J: TRBJ1-2; D: NA; size: NA; CDR3: CASSRLTGYGYTF; DNA: TGTGCCAGCAGTCGATTGACTGGGTATGGCTACACCTTC
V: TRBV30; J: TRBJ2-6; D: NA; size: NA; CDR3: CAWSVTTGANVLTF; DNA: TGTGCCTGGAGTGTGACCACTGGGGCCAACGTCCTGACTTTC
V: TRBV30; J: TRBJ2-1; D: TRBD2; size: NA; CDR3: CAWSGLAGNEQFF; DNA: TGTGCCTGGAGTGGACTAGCGGGCAATGAGCAGTTCTTC
V: TRBV3-1/TRBV3-2; J: TRBJ2-1; D: TRBD2; size: NA; CDR3: CASSLAGGYNEQFF; DNA: TGTGCCAGCAGCCTAGCGGGAGGTTACAATGAGCAGTTCTTC
V: TRBV11-1; J: TRBJ2-7; D: NA; size: NA; CDR3: CASSLEKEKQYF; DNA: TGTGCCAGCAGCTTAGAGAAGGAAAAGCAGTACTTC
V: TRBV28; J: TRBJ2-3; D: TRBD2; size: NA; CDR3: CASSSFWGREDSTDTQYF; DNA: TGTGCCAGCAGTTCTTTTTGGGGGCGGGAGGACAGCACAGATACGCAGTATTTT
V: TRBV28; J: TRBJ1-3; D: TRBD1; size: NA; CDR3: CASSIGGTAGNTIYF; DNA: TGTGCCAGCAGTATCGGGGGGACAGCTGGAAACACCATATATTTT
V: TRBV21-1; J: TRBJ2-4; D: NA; size: NA; CDR3: CASSTGTPKNIQYF; DNA: TGTGCCAGCAGCACCGGGACCCCGAAAAACATTCAGTACTTC
V: TRBV4-3; J: TRBJ1-5; D: NA; size: NA; CDR3: CASSQDSGQPQHF; DNA: TGCGCCAGCAGCCAAGATTCCGGACAGCCCCAGCATTTT
V: TRBV11-3; J: TRBJ2-2; D: NA; size: NA; CDR3: CASSSRTARNTGELFF; DNA: TGTGCCAGCAGCTCCAGGACAGCCCGGAACACCGGGGAGCTGTTTTTT
V: TRBV7-9; J: TRBJ1-2; D: NA; size: NA; CDR3: CASSLAFGGYTF; DNA: TGTGCCAGCAGCTTAGCATTTGGAGGCTACACCTTC
V: TRBV29-1; J: TRBJ1-6; D: TRBD1; size: NA; CDR3: CSVEDWGTGQLHF; DNA: TGCAGCGTTGAAGATTGGGGGACAGGACAGCTCCACTTT
V: TRBV27; J: TRBJ2-5; D: NA; size: few; CDR3: CASSRQWGETQYF; DNA: TGTGCCAGCAGTAGACAGTGGGGGGAGACCCAGTACTTC
V: TRBV6-5; J: TRBJ1-1; D: TRBD1; size: NA; CDR3: CASSGTGAGIIAFF; DNA: TGTGCCAGCAGCGGGACAGGGGCGGGGATTATTGCTTTCTTT
V: TRBV6-6; J: TRBJ1-5; D: NA; size: NA; CDR3: CVSSYSWNQPQHF; DNA: TGTGTCAGCAGTTACTCTTGGAATCAGCCCCAGCATTTT
V: TRBV28; J: TRBJ2-1; D: TRBD2; size: NA; CDR3: CASSLATSGRDNEQFF; DNA: TGTGCCAGCAGTTTAGCAACTAGCGGGAGGGACAATGAGCAGTTCTTC
V: TRBV30; J: TRBJ1-3; D: NA; size: NA; CDR3: CAWSGQGNTIYF; DNA: TGTGCCTGGAGTGGACAGGGAAACACCATATATTTT
V: TRBV19; J: TRBJ1-5; D: NA; size: few; CDR3: CASSKYSNQPQHF; DNA: TGTGCCAGTAGCAAATATAGCAATCAGCCCCAGCATTTT
V: TRBV5-1; J: TRBJ1-1; D: TRBD1; size: NA; CDR3: CASSGTGRLGGNTEAFF; DNA: TGCGCCAGCAGCGGGACAGGTCGCCTGGGAGGGAACACTGAAGCTTTCTTT
V: TRBV10-3; J: TRBJ1-2; D: TRBD1; size: few; CDR3: CAISIRDRGRTNYGYTF; DNA: TGTGCCATCAGCATTCGGGACAGGGGGCGGACGAACTATGGCTACACCTTC
V: TRBV15; J: TRBJ2-7; D: NA; size: NA; CDR3: CATSRDGGYEQYF; DNA: TGTGCCACCAGCAGAGATGGAGGCTACGAGCAGTACTTC
V: TRBV30; J: TRBJ1-5; D: NA; size: NA; CDR3: CAWSVLERNQPQHF; DNA: TGTGCCTGGAGTGTACTGGAGAGAAATCAGCCCCAGCATTTT
V: TRBV10-3; J: TRBJ2-1; D: TRBD2; size: NA; CDR3: CAIAGGDEQFF; DNA: TGTGCCATCGCGGGGGGCGATGAGCAGTTCTTC
V: TRBV9; J: TRBJ1-6; D: NA; size: NA; CDR3: CASSGTYNSPLHF; DNA: TGTGCCAGCTCCGGGACCTATAATTCACCCCTCCACTTT
V: TRBV7-2; J: TRBJ2-3; D: NA; size: NA; CDR3: CASSSDSLSTDTQYF; DNA: TGTGCCAGCAGCTCGGACTCCTTGAGCACAGATACGCAGTATTTT
V: TRBV7-9; J: TRBJ2-7; D: NA; size: NA; CDR3: CASSPPPAPYEQYF; DNA: TGTGCCAGCAGCCCACCCCCGGCCCCCTACGAGCAGTACTTC